The rows below give T cell receptor beta chains drawn from one sample of a study of post-analysis software for immune sequencing data. In TCRdb, the PCR reads were re-called with MiXCR into one record per CDR3 protein. The sample carries around 260,000 distinct CDR3 sequences, 36% recorded once. The sample was blood. These receptors were collected from a girl aged 10 to 17 with multiple sclerosis. Each CDR3 is given with its conserved first and last residue. Fields, in order: V gene, CDR3 length, J gene, clone size, CDR3 protein. Size is stated for part of the rows, as once, few or many counts, or as a class when the clone is expanded.

TRBV29-1	13	TRBJ1-1	few	CSVRQVIWTEAFF
TRBV12-3/TRBV12-4	15	TRBJ1-1	-	CASSQQVIGNTEAFF
TRBV15	15	TRBJ2-3	many	CATSRDGRGDNTQYF
TRBV29-1	11	TRBJ2-1	-	CSVTETHEQFF
TRBV10-3	14	TRBJ2-7	-	CAISESGQTYEQYF
TRBV20-1	13	TRBJ2-3	many	CSANAGVTDTQYF
TRBV13	13	TRBJ1-5	-	CASRARAGQPQHF
TRBV6-2/TRBV6-3	14	TRBJ2-1	many	CASSPSRLTNEQFF
TRBV5-1	14	TRBJ2-1	-	CASTLGGGCNEQFF
TRBV2	15	TRBJ1-3	-	CASSEQMSSGNTIYF